This section outlines one TCR beta chain sequence together with its context. In this sample, this clone turned up many times. No cognate antigen has been identified for it. Base qualities are not at hand, and no much larger clone is one base apart. This sample includes further DNA sequences coding for the same CDR3. The entry originates in a study of beta chain features in type 1 diabetes (dated by TCRdb to 2016 to 2018). Looking at the study overall: No differences in mean age, gender distribution, total cell number or subset yield were found between patients and healthy donors. Regulatory and stem cell-like memory subsets were isolated from only 8 patients and about eight healthy donors, whereas naive and central memory subsets came from all 30 or so donors. In the study, recently diagnosed type 1 diabetes patients and matched healthy donors were compared on the TCRB repertoires of their sorted circulating CD4+ T cell subsets. Across all samples, around 99 million sorted cells were examined, and cell number per subset correlated strongly with RNA yield. Overall study results and their limits: PCR might favor shorter templates, but patient and control samples were amplified and corrected together, so any skew would affect both groups equally. A moderate but significant shortening of TCRB CDR3 length was observed in type 1 diabetes patients in all four CD4+ subsets. Because cDNA was sequenced instead of genomic DNA, activated cells with high expression could be over-represented, although the groups did not differ in activation or CD3 levels. The naive, central memory and regulatory TCRB repertoires appeared to resemble one another more closely among patients than among healthy donors. HLA sub-analyses involved small numbers of individuals, so any influence of HLA type on TCRB rearrangement remained unresolved. Fewer insertions and more nucleotide deletions at VDJ recombination sites were observed in patients with type 1 diabetes, implying thymic rearrangement abnormalities.

V and J are truncated by 0 bases and 3 bases respectively, leaving an intervening sequence of 5 bases. The CDR3 contains 13 residues, cysteine and phenylalanine counted. Of all the DNA, just the CDR3 is kept, 39 bases in frame from base 1. The germline V gene specifies SGHDN as CDR1 and FVKESK as CDR2. A single peripheral blood draw of around 120 mL on average was collected from each donor into heparinised tubes. A BD FACSAria II and a panel including CD45RO, CCR7, CD25, CD127, CD95 and CD27 were used to sort naive, central memory, regulatory and stem cell-like memory CD4+ T cells. Every sorted population had a purity above 95%. Right away, PBMCs were isolated by Lymphoprep density gradient centrifugation and were stained directly, with no culture step. So that batch effects would be minimized, each experiment stained and sorted samples in pairs, pairing one healthy donor with one patient. The entire amount of isolated RNA was reverse transcribed using the High Capacity cDNA Reverse Transcription Kit, so the sequenced TCRB transcripts were expressed ones. Deep immunoSEQ sequencing was performed on naive, central memory and regulatory T cell samples, with an average of around 3.5 million total reads per sample. Sorted cells were lysed in RLT buffer and RNA was extracted with DNase-treated RNeasy Micro or Mini kits, depending on cell number. To prevent cross-contamination, every cell subset was processed on its own, while patient and healthy donor samples were processed together. Using the immunoSEQ multiplex PCR, TCRB sequences were amplified from cDNA into 87-bp fragments spanning the CDR3 region. The amplicons were sequenced using the Illumina HiSeq platform. In the authors' own workflow: PCR bias was computationally corrected using synthetic template baselines, reads within Hamming distance 2 were collapsed, and singletons that could not be merged were discarded. Reads were aligned against IMGT to assign V, D and J genes, CDR3 length and insertions or deletions at six rearrangement sites. Within each subset, clonotype counts were normalized to sorted cell number, and only after that were true diversity and Gini coefficients computed with the tcR R package. The overlap coefficient, calculated on TCRB nucleotide sequences, was used to quantify repertoire sharing. This immuneACCESS table, as held by TCRdb, lists in-frame sequences with V and J called but not all clones. Of the missing ones, under half trace to an unresolved V gene in checked studies; the others have no known cause. V, J and clone size are those of that table, while D and trimming were read from the DNA. The sample table lists 200,000 to 250,000 clones, approximately 10% of them with a count of one. The ten top clones hold 1% to 1.5% of the sample.

The TCR originated in a man aged 18 to 30 in good health. This sequence uses TRBV14 and TRBJ1-1; no D gene can be assigned with confidence. The sequencing sample was made of central memory CD4+ T cells from blood. The nucleotide sequence is given as TGTGCCAGCAGCCAAGACCTGTACACTGAAGCTTTCTTT. This gives the protein CASSQDLYTEAFF.